The entry below gives a single T cell receptor (beta chain) sequence along with its context. What it binds is unknown. Within the sample, other DNA sequences also encode this same CDR3. This sample is drawn from a study of T cell responses to AZD1222 COVID-19 vaccine. Notes on the study in general: White British donors predominated, females outnumbered males, and clonal diversity was possibly underestimated. Only 5 or 6 people who got AZD1222 tested seropositive at baseline.

Some clones are missing from TCRdb's copy, which holds only in-frame ones; the method was immunoSEQ multiplex PCR. The table includes 100,000 to 150,000 clones, approximately 91% detected once. In germline, CDR1 is MDHEN, CDR2 SYDVKM. Trimming took 2 bases from V and 0 from J, leaving 5 bases between them. CDR3 length equals 14 residues. The receptor's source is an adult who received the AZD1222 COVID-19 vaccine. The chain combines TRBV28 with TRBJ1-3; unclear D gene. Material: peripheral blood, obtained 28 days after the second AZD1222 dose. The CDR3 sequence is CASSLGISGNTIYF. The CDR3 DNA is TGTGCCAGCAGTTTAGGTATCTCTGGAAACACCATATATTTT.